This T cell receptor (beta chain) was identified in a study of cytomegalovirus exposure and HLA in healthy donors. Overall study: There were about 85 million unique TCRs (from HLA-typed donors) in an early data release.

PCR used 60 Vbeta primers and 13 Jbeta primers. Profiling relied on immunoSEQ multiplex PCR, and the TCRdb table lists in-frame clones only, not all of them. The table shows 120,000 to 150,000 clones, with 82% occurring only once. To note about this clone: A read error may produce the germline difference seen at one junction end.

This CDR3 has 15 amino acids. Per germline, CDR1 MDHEN and CDR2 SYDVKM. Sequenced material: PBMCs. The chain joins TRBV28 to TRBJ2-5, with 8 bases that match TRBD1. The TCR sequence derives from a man younger than 35 in good health and CMV-seropositive. The CDR3, as DNA: TGTGCCAGCAATTTAATCCGACAGGGGCGGGAGACCCAGTACTTC. Its translation: CASNLIRQGRETQYF.